A selection of T cell receptor beta chains follows, all from one sample in a study of T cells in localized non-small cell lung cancer. Clones were sequenced by immunoSEQ multiplex PCR, and TCRdb holds only the in-frame ones, with some missing. Among about 2,100 clones listed, roughly 30% were seen once. The material was normal lung tissue next to the tumor, obtained before any cancer treatment. These receptors originate from a male donor at least 60 years old with stage I squamous cell lung carcinoma. Both conserved end residues are part of each CDR3. The order of the fields is clone size, D gene, V gene, J gene, CDR3 protein, CDR3 DNA. A D gene is named only where the DNA matches it firmly. Not every row has a clone size; where given, it reads once, few, many or a size class.

few	.	TRBV11-3	TRBJ2-6	CASSPGDAMTNVLTF	TGTGCCAGCAGCCCCGGGGACGCCATGACCAACGTCCTGACTTTC
few	TRBD1	TRBV6-8	TRBJ1-1	CAIMAQGGSNTEAFF	TGTGCCATCATGGCCCAGGGGGGGTCGAACACTGAAGCTTTCTTT
once	.	TRBV18	TRBJ2-7	CASSPMGIHEQYF	TGTGCCAGCTCACCAATGGGGATCCACGAGCAGTACTTC
.	.	TRBV12-5	TRBJ1-1	CASKRGEAEAFF	TGTGCCAGCAAGAGGGGGGAGGCTGAAGCTTTCTTT
large	.	TRBV28	TRBJ1-3	CASSLARLSGNTIYF	TGTGCCAGCAGTTTAGCCAGGCTCTCTGGAAACACCATATATTTT
.	.	TRBV19	TRBJ1-1	CASSRSGVATEAFF	TGTGCCAGTAGTAGGTCAGGGGTTGCCACTGAAGCTTTCTTT
.	.	TRBV6-4	TRBJ2-7	CASSLVFDSYEQYF	TGTGCCAGCAGTTTGGTGTTCGATTCCTACGAGCAGTACTTC
.	.	TRBV11-3	TRBJ2-5	CASSIRARGETQYF	TGTGCTAGCAGCATTAGAGCCCGGGGGGAGACCCAGTACTTC
large	TRBD1	TRBV6-8	TRBJ1-2	CASSLSTGVGVYGYTF	TGTGCCAGCAGTTTATCCACAGGGGTCGGAGTCTATGGCTACACCTTC
.	TRBD1	TRBV19	TRBJ2-7	CATSPGQLYEQYF	TGTGCCACTTCACCGGGACAGCTATACGAGCAGTACTTC
.	.	TRBV14	TRBJ2-7	CASSYRQSRNEQYF	TGTGCCAGCAGTTATCGACAGAGTAGGAACGAGCAGTACTTC
.	.	TRBV28	TRBJ2-3	CASSSDSGIISTDTQYF	TGTGCCAGCAGTTCGGATTCGGGGATAATTAGCACAGATACGCAGTATTTT
.	.	TRBV9	TRBJ1-1	CASSVEEKGTNTEAFF	TGTGCCAGCAGCGTAGAGGAGAAGGGGACGAACACTGAAGCTTTCTTT
few	.	TRBV6-8	TRBJ1-2	CASSPSDGVGYTF	TGTGCCAGCAGCCCTTCGGACGGTGTAGGCTACACCTTC
large	.	TRBV11-3	TRBJ1-3	CASSRGLGRGASGNTIYF	TGTGCCAGCAGTCGCGGGTTGGGACGGGGTGCCTCTGGAAACACCATATATTTT
few	.	TRBV10-3	TRBJ2-2	CASRQGGDTGELFF	TGTGCCAGCCGACAGGGAGGCGACACCGGGGAGCTGTTTTTT
once	.	TRBV29-1	TRBJ2-7	CSVASDPNSGEQYF	TGCAGCGTCGCGTCCGACCCAAATTCCGGCGAGCAGTACTTC
large	TRBD2	TRBV29-1	TRBJ2-3	CSVGLAGVRNTQYF	TGCAGCGTGGGGCTAGCGGGAGTTAGAAATACGCAGTATTTT
medium-sized	TRBD1	TRBV6-8	TRBJ1-5	CASSYTTGTDQPQHF	TGTGCCAGCAGTTACACGACAGGGACAGATCAGCCCCAGCATTTT
.	.	TRBV19	TRBJ2-7	CASTTSAGASTYEQYF	TGTGCCAGTACCACCAGTGCAGGAGCGTCCACCTACGAGCAGTACTTC
.	TRBD1	TRBV10-3	TRBJ1-4	CAISGQGNEKLFF	TGTGCCATCAGTGGACAGGGGAACGAAAAACTGTTTTTT
.	.	TRBV11-3	TRBJ2-7	CASSLVGRDYEQYF	TGTGCCAGCAGCTTAGTTGGCAGGGACTACGAGCAGTACTTC
large	TRBD2	TRBV28	TRBJ2-3	CASNLLAGATDTQYF	TGTGCCAGCAATTTACTAGCGGGAGCTACAGATACGCAGTATTTT
once	TRBD1	TRBV28	TRBJ1-4	CASTYPGQNNEKLFF	TGTGCCAGCACTTATCCGGGACAGAATAATGAAAAACTGTTTTTT